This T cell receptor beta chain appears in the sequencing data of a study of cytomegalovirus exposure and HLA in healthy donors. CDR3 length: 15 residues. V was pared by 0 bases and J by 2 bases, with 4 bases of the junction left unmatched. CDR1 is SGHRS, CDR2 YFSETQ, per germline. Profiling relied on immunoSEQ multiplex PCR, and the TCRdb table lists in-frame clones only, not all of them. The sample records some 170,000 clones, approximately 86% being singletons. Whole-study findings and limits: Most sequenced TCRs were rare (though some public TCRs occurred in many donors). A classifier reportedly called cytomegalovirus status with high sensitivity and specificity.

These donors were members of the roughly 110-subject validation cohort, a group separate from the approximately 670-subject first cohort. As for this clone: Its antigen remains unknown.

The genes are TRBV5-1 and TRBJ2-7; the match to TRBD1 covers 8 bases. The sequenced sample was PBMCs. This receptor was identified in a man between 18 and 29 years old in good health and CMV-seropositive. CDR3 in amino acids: CASSLGQGLTYEQYF. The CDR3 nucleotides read TGCGCCAGCAGCTTGGGACAGGGGCTTACCTACGAGCAGTACTTC.